Shown below are 2 T cell receptor beta chains from a single sample sequenced in a study of vaccination effects on CD4 cells after COVID-19. Sequencing was preceded by expansion of antigen-specific CD4+ T cells with viral peptide pools in the ViraFEST assay. Following culture for about 11 days, CD4+ T cells were isolated. This person caught SARS-CoV-2 sometime from March to December 2020, and PCR testing confirmed the infection. These receptors have no identified antigens. Using immunoSEQ multiplex PCR, the repertoire was profiled, and TCRdb retains in-frame clones only, with some absent. The sample contains about 45,000 clones, roughly four fifths of which appear only once. The starting material was CD4+ T cells from PBMCs cultured with a peptide pool, obtained before COVID-19 vaccination. The receptors come from a human donor who had a prior SARS-CoV-2 infection.

This clone came up a few times. This chain connects TRBV6-6 to TRBJ2-1; D uncertain. Trimming removed 2 bases from V and 8 bases from J, with 16 bases in between. This CDR3 contains 15 residues. CDR1 MNHNY and CDR2 SVGAGI come from the germline V gene (reference sequence). The CDR3 spells CASSYRVRILDEQFF. The CDR3 DNA reads as TGTGCCAGCAGTTACCGCGTCAGGATATTGGATGAGCAGTTCTTC.

The table lists this clone with a few counts. V gene TRBV19 combines with J gene TRBJ1-5; 10 positions match TRBD1. The germline CDR1 and CDR2 sequences are LNHDA and SQIVND (reference sequence). The CDR3 loop spans 16 amino acids. The V gene end was trimmed by 3 bases and the J gene end by 7 bases; junction bases not matched to a gene: 9. In nucleotides, the CDR3 is TGTGCCAGTAGTATTTGGACAGGGGGGACAGGGCAGCCCCAGCATTTT. It yields the protein CASSIWTGGTGQPQHF.